This is a list of T cell receptor beta chains from one sample in a study of blood T cells in healthy people across ages. TCRdb independently ran MiXCR on the 5' RACE reads; one entry per CDR3 protein. Seen here are approximately 780,000 distinct CDR3 sequences, about a quarter observed once, and the top ten hold 3%. These records were also assigned to another study, of T cells of mothers and their children.

The source material was blood. These receptors were obtained from a boy aged 5-17 years in good health. Both conserved end residues are part of each CDR3.

v_call cdr3_aa
TRBV5-1 CASSLLEGNEQFF
TRBV13 CASSSGGSWGEKLFF
TRBV14 CASSQWGSDEQYF
TRBV7-9 CASSLGQIAGRGDEQFF
TRBV29-1 CSVGTTSGASHNEQFF
TRBV11-1 CASSLMGRTQYF
TRBV6-5 CASSYSGQREETQYF
TRBV12-3/TRBV12-4 CASSLTGDVKEHF
TRBV14 CASSQRDAADEQFF
TRBV29-1 CSVEIGGWETQYF
TRBV7-2 CASSVDFYEQYF
TRBV12-3/TRBV12-4 CASSLIGFEQYF
TRBV28 CASSSLLGSGAQHF
TRBV6-1 CASSTSRLARPPNLAKNIQYF
TRBV4-1 CASSQEIGARSYEQYF
TRBV9 CASSVELAVGQQETQYF
TRBV7-2 CASSLTSGGAAGGTDTQYF
TRBV28 CASSPIRRSNQPQHF
TRBV6-1 CATSRWAGEQYF
TRBV9 CASSVASWRTDTQYF
TRBV2 CAIWAATETQYF
TRBV12-3/TRBV12-4 CASSSWEGREAFF
TRBV10-3 CAISEGTGGDEQYF
TRBV6-2/TRBV6-3 CASIRLGGNQPQHF
TRBV5-1 CASSLAGGSGGYNEQSF
TRBV10-3 CAISGRTGGPYEQYF
TRBV5-1 CASRGVSTDTQYF
TRBV4-1 CASSQEGMGKNEKLFF
TRBV2 CASGGTGQETQYF
TRBV7-6 CASSTGQVRGYTF
TRBV10-3 CAISTSGTEAFF
TRBV4-1 CASSQDSHNYGYTF
TRBV12-5 CASEKGQGAFSNQPQHF
TRBV20-1 CSAPGATNEKLFF
TRBV20-1 CSARDSGKPYEQYF
TRBV20-1 CSASRPGQRQETQYF
TRBV5-1 CASSPGGGGVQETQYF
TRBV5-1 CASSLDGVETQYF
TRBV5-1 CASGTGVFEQYF
TRBV12-3/TRBV12-4 CASSPSGLAGIETQYF